The clone carrying this T cell receptor (beta chain) was observed a few times. Its antigen is unidentified. In each case, RNA was isolated and then reverse transcribed into cDNA as the sequencing template. The data were produced by immunoSEQ multiplex PCR, yet TCRdb's version contains in-frame clones alone and is incomplete. The sample contains about 74,000 clones, roughly 28% of which appear only once. This sample is part of a study of CD8+ T cells in alopecia areata. Treatment: oral pan-JAK inhibitor, 5-10 mg twice daily. Study conclusions and caveats: Especially in alopecia totalis/universalis, lesional scalp showed greater clonality than normal scalp did. One nonresponder makes the tie between baseline CD8+ expansion and response uncertain. Tofacitinib did not eliminate many expanded lesional clones from scalp or blood.

The CDR3 loop spans 16 amino acids. V gave up 6 bases and J gave up 0 bases, with 15 bases separating them. Germline loops: CDR1 SGHAT, CDR2 FQNNGV. Sequenced here: CD8+ T cells sorted from blood, sampled at week 4, from a patient treated with tofacitinib. The chain couples TRBV11-2 to TRBJ2-1; tentative D call: TRBD2 (6 bases). This TCR was sampled from a human donor with alopecia areata. In nucleotides, the CDR3 is TGTGCCAGCAGACCTATAGCGGCAAGCTCCTACAATGAGCAGTTCTTC. Translating gives CASRPIAASSYNEQFF.